The 29 T cell receptor beta chains below were found in one sample sequenced in a study of regulatory T cells in long-lasting Graves disease. Time point of the sample: newly diagnosed GD, antithyroid drugs for less than 3 months. PBMC-derived RNA was used for the TCR library. Combining iRepertoire HTBI primers with Arm-PCR of CDR3 regions, the authors built TCR beta libraries. TCRdb itself ran the multiplex PCR reads through MiXCR, one entry per CDR3 protein. The table shows hundreds of thousands of distinct CDR3 sequences, with roughly a sixth occurring only once. The sample also formed part of further work on T cells in Graves' hyperthyroidism and ophthalmopathy.

This specimen consisted of peripheral blood mononuclear cells (PBMCs), obtained at new diagnosis, from a patient treated with antithyroid drugs. These receptors were taken from a man aged 40-55 years with Graves disease.

V and J are TRBV7-3 and TRBJ2-2, with 10 bases lining up with TRBD2. There are 14 residues in the CDR3. V dropped 4 bases and J dropped 8; count of bases not matched to a gene: 4. CDR1 and CDR2 (germline): SGHTA, FQGTGA. This CDR3 reads CASSSLAGAGELFF. The CDR3 DNA sequence: TGTGCCAGCAGCTCTCTAGCGGGAGCTGGGGAGCTGTTTTTT.

This clonotype was counted ten times or more. The chain joins TRBV27 to TRBJ1-4; no definite D call. This CDR3 has 15 residues. CDR1 and CDR2 from the germline V gene are MNHEY and SMNVEV (reference sequence). Trimming shortened V by 5 bases and J by 5 bases, and 15 bases separated the two germline ends. CDR3 sequence reads: CASSPKADYNEKLFF. For the CDR3, the DNA is TGTGCCAGCAGTCCCAAGGCAGACTACAATGAAAAACTGTTTTTT.

There are a few counts of this clonotype. The V and J genes are TRBV20-1 and TRBJ2-5, with a tentative D call TRBD1 (6 bases). V was clipped by 1 base and J by 5 bases, with 11 bases between them. CDR1 and CDR2 from the germline V gene are DFQATT and SNEGSKA (reference sequence). This CDR3 spans 13 amino acids. The CDR3 DNA reads TGCAGTGCTAGAGTCGGGACATCGGAGACCCAGTACTTC. Translating it yields CSARVGTSETQYF.

This clonotype was picked up many times. J is TRBJ2-2 and V is TRBV20-1, with 15 bases lining up with TRBD2. The CDR3 totals 14 residues. In germline, CDR1 is DFQATT, CDR2 SNEGSKA (reference sequence). Trimming removed 6 bases from V and 6 bases from J; junction bases left unmatched: 2. The CDR3 sequence: CSARTSGGAGELFF. Here the CDR3 DNA reads TGCAGTGCAAGGACTAGCGGGGGGGCCGGGGAGCTGTTTTTT.

The rearrangement links TRBV9 to TRBJ1-6, with D uncertain. Germline CDR1 is SGDLS and CDR2 is YYNGEE. V gave up 4 bases and J gave up 5 bases, with 4 bases separating them. The CDR3 consists of 12 residues. This CDR3 is CASSLHNSPLHF. CDR3 coding DNA: TGTGCCAGCAGCCTCCATAATTCACCCCTCCACTTT.

The chain is built from TRBV6-5 and TRBJ1-4; weak D call: TRBD1 (6 bases). The germline V gene has CDR1 MNHEY and CDR2 SVGAGI. V was shortened by 4 bases and J by 6 bases, with 12 bases between the two germline ends. This CDR3 spans 14 amino acids. CDR3 bases: TGTGCCAGCAGTTCCGGACAGCAATATGAAAAACTGTTTTTT. It encodes CASSSGQQYEKLFF.

This clonotype was counted at least ten times. The rearrangement uses TRBV28 and TRBJ2-5; 9 bases are a match to TRBD2. V dropped 6 bases and J dropped 9; count of bases not matched to a gene: 14. CDR1 and CDR2 from the germline V gene are MDHEN and SYDVKM. The CDR3 loop spans 15 amino acids. The CDR3 protein is CASSSPTSGRRAQYF. CDR3 nucleotide sequence: TGTGCCAGCAGCTCGCCGACTAGCGGCCGCCGGGCCCAGTACTTC.

The rearrangement links TRBV6-2 or TRBV6-3 to TRBJ1-2; D is unclear. V was cut by 6 bases and J by 0 bases, with 11 bases left in between. This CDR3 comprises 14 residues. Germline CDR1 and CDR2: MNHEY and SVGEGT. The CDR3 DNA sequence: TGTGCCAGCAGAGAGACGATAGCTAACTATGGCTACACCTTC. This sequence encodes CASRETIANYGYTF.

This clonotype was detected ten times or more. The rearrangement links TRBV7-2 to TRBJ2-5; no clear D gene. This CDR3 region has 15 residues. The germline V gene encodes CDR1 SGHTA and CDR2 FQGNSA. Between the trimmed V and J ends, which lost 3 bases and 1 base, there was a span of 12 bases. CDR3 in amino acids: CASSLMTLPQETQYF. The CDR3 DNA follows: TGTGCCAGCAGCTTGATGACCCTACCCCAAGAGACCCAGTACTTC. Full variable domain (remainder filled in from reference TRBV7-2 and TRBJ2-5): GAGVSQSPSNKVTEKGKDVELRCDPISGHTALYWYRQSLGQGLEFLIYFQGNSAPDKSGLPSDRFSAERTGGSVSTLTIQRTQQEDSAVYLCASSLMTLPQETQYFGPGTRLLVL.

This clonotype came up many times. This rearrangement joins TRBV7-2 to TRBJ2-3, with TRBD2 identical over 9 bases. This CDR3 has 16 amino acids. With V trimmed by 4 bases and J by 6 bases, 11 bases remained unmatched. Germline loops: CDR1 SGHTA, CDR2 FQGNSA. In nucleotides, the CDR3 is TGTGCCAGCAGCTATGTGGGACTAGCTGGGGTCGATACGCAGTATTTT. This sequence encodes CASSYVGLAGVDTQYF.

Of note for this clonotype: This could be a read error, since a much larger clone is one nucleotide away. The CDR3 DNA follows: TGTGCCACCAGTTTATCAACAGGGGGAGTGGAGACCCGGTACTTC. This codes for CATSLSTGGVETRYF. V gene TRBV15 combines with J gene TRBJ2-4; TRBD1 matches at 8 bases. V lost 6 bases to trimming and J lost 15 bases; unmatched junction nucleotides: 19. The CDR3 is made up of 15 amino acids. The germline V gene has CDR1 LNHNV and CDR2 YYDKDF (reference sequence).

V gene TRBV7-3 combines with J gene TRBJ2-5, with D possibly being TRBD1 (5 bases). CDR1 and CDR2 from the germline V gene are SGHTA and FQGTGA. The germline V and J ends were trimmed by 5 bases and 0 bases, with 13 bases remaining between them. The CDR3 loop spans 15 amino acids. CDR3 residues: CASSRSGHNQETQYF. The CDR3 DNA follows: TGTGCCAGCAGCCGATCTGGACACAACCAAGAGACCCAGTACTTC.

This clonotype was seen ten or more times. The J gene is TRBJ2-7, the V gene TRBV20-1; D is undetermined. This CDR3 has 13 amino acids. The germline V gene encodes CDR1 DFQATT and CDR2 SNEGSKA (reference sequence). The V end was cut by 5 bases, the J end by 0 bases, with 11 bases between. CDR3 sequence (DNA): TGCAGTGCTCAAACAACCTTCTCCTACGAGCAGTACTTC. Encoded protein: CSAQTTFSYEQYF.

This clonotype was seen ten or more times. This sequence joins TRBV4-3 and TRBJ2-7; D is tentatively TRBD1 or TRBD2 (5 bases each). CDR1 and CDR2 (germline): LGHNA, YSLEER. CDR3 size: 14 residues. The V and J ends lost 0 bases and 3 bases respectively, with 9 bases between them. CDR3 region: CASSQESGSYEQYF. The DNA for the CDR3 is TGCGCCAGCAGCCAAGAATCAGGGAGCTACGAGCAGTACTTC.

The chain joins TRBV30 to TRBJ2-2, with D possibly TRBD2 on 7 matching bases. Germline values: CDR1 GTSNPN, CDR2 SVGIG (reference sequence). This CDR3 is 12 amino acids long. The V and J ends lost 2 bases and 10 bases respectively, with 11 bases between them. As DNA, the CDR3 is TGTGCCTGGAGTACAGGGAGGGAGGAGCTGTTTTTT. Its protein is CAWSTGREELFF.

This clonotype was observed a handful of times. V is TRBV24-1 and J is TRBJ1-1; D perhaps matches TRBD1 (6 bases). V was pared by 7 bases and J by 5 bases, with 19 bases between. Germline V lookup: CDR1 KGHDR, CDR2 SFDVKD. This CDR3 is built from 15 residues. The CDR3 DNA reads TGTGCCACCAGCCCCCCACAGGGTAGAAGTACTGAAGCTTTCTTT. Its protein is CATSPPQGRSTEAFF.

This clonotype was seen many times. CDR3 sequence: CATEDRNTGELFF. The CDR3 DNA sequence: TGTGCCACAGAGGACAGGAACACCGGGGAGCTGTTTTTT. The chain employs TRBV28 and TRBJ2-2, with a possible D match to TRBD1 (6 bases). The ends were cut back, 10 bases at V and 1 base at J, with 10 bases in the middle. CDR1 and CDR2 from the germline V gene are MDHEN and SYDVKM. The CDR3 has 13 residues.

This clonotype was observed a few times. The V gene is TRBV4-2, the J gene TRBJ1-4, with no clear D. The V end was cut by 0 bases, the J end by 8 bases, with 13 bases between. The length of the CDR3 is 15 residues. Germline V gene lookup returns CDR1 LGHNA and CDR2 YNFKEQ. The CDR3 spells CASSQDGVIGEKLFF. DNA of the CDR3: TGTGCCAGCAGCCAAGATGGGGTGATAGGGGAAAAACTGTTTTTT.

This clonotype was counted at least ten times. The chain has TRBV5-6 and TRBJ2-3, with TRBD2 identical over 7 bases. The junction had 8 bases not matched to a gene; V was cut back by 4 bases and J by 6 bases. Germline CDR1 is SGHDT and CDR2 is YYEEEE. The CDR3 consists of 14 residues. The CDR3 is CASSLSGVGDTQYF. The CDR3 coding sequence is TGTGCCAGCAGCCTGAGCGGGGTGGGGGATACGCAGTATTTT.

This clonotype came up many times. This chain connects TRBV24-1 to TRBJ2-3; the match to TRBD1 covers 10 bases. The CDR3 runs to 16 residues. CDR1 is KGHDR and CDR2 is SFDVKD in the germline V gene. The trim removed 3 bases at V and 6 bases at J, leaving 8 bases unmatched. DNA of the CDR3: TGTGCCACCAGTGATAGTTCCGGGACAGGGGACGATACGCAGTATTTT. Translating gives CATSDSSGTGDDTQYF.

This clonotype appeared a few times. DNA for the CDR3: TGTGCCAGTAGTATTGCAGGTTATGGCTACACCTTC. Translating it yields CASSIAGYGYTF. This chain connects TRBV19 to TRBJ1-2; no firm D call. Deletions cut 3 bases from V and 5 bases from J, with 7 bases between. Germline V CDR1 and CDR2: LNHDA, SQIVND (reference sequence). This CDR3 is 12 amino acids long.

This clonotype showed up many times. The gene calls are TRBV2 and TRBJ1-1; D may be TRBD1 (5 bases). This CDR3 has 13 amino acids. Germline assignment: CDR1 SNHLY and CDR2 FYNNEI. Trimming pared 8 bases from V and 2 bases from J, leaving 12 bases between. CDR3 region: CASSRDSNTEAFF. The DNA of the CDR3 is TGTGCCAGCTCACGCGACAGTAACACTGAAGCTTTCTTT. Filled out from reference TRBV2 and TRBJ1-1, the complete variable domain reads EPEVTQTPSHQVTQMGQEVILRCVPISNHLYFYWYRQILGQKVEFLVSFYNNEISEKSEIFDDQFSVERPDGSNFTLKIRSTKLEDSAMYFCASSRDSNTEAFFGQGTRLTVV.

The chain links TRBV6-2 or TRBV6-3 to TRBJ2-3; 9 nucleotides match TRBD1. The V gene's germline CDR1 is MNHEY and CDR2 SVGEGT. The V gene end was trimmed by 6 bases and the J gene end by 1 base; junction bases not matched to a gene: 17. The CDR3 runs 19 residues. The CDR3 sequence: CASRSSGTGFDQGTDTQYF. The CDR3 region has the DNA TGTGCCAGCAGATCCTCCGGGACAGGGTTCGATCAGGGCACAGATACGCAGTATTTT.

In this sample, this clonotype turned up many times. A junction end diverges from the germline sequence, so it may reflect a read error. V and J are TRBV7-9 and TRBJ1-5; D unresolved. Germline V gene data show CDR1 as SEHNR and CDR2 as FQNEAQ (reference sequence). This CDR3 is built from 13 residues. This CDR3 is CPAGSNSNQPQHF. DNA for the CDR3: TGCCCCGCGGGCTCTAATAGCAATCAGCCCCAGCATTTT.

J is TRBJ1-1 and V is TRBV20-1, with D hard to call. Germline-derived CDR1 and CDR2 are DFQATT and SNEGSKA (reference sequence). The V gene lost 8 bases and the J gene lost 1 base, with 8 bases spanning the gap. The CDR3 covers 11 residues. The CDR3 reads CSKLRNTEAFF. The CDR3 nucleotides read TGCAGTAAGCTTCGGAACACTGAAGCTTTCTTT.

This clonotype has only a few counts. The chain has TRBV28 and TRBJ2-3, with TRBD2 as a possible D gene (7 bases). V lost 2 bases, J lost 2 bases, and 11 bases lay in between. The germline CDR1 and CDR2 sequences are MDHEN and SYDVKM. The CDR3 extends over 15 amino acids. This chain's CDR3 is CASSLRGGNTDTQYF. DNA for the CDR3: TGTGCCAGCAGTTTAAGGGGGGGTAACACAGATACGCAGTATTTT.

The gene calls are TRBV30 and TRBJ2-3; possible D gene TRBD2, 7 bases. The germline V gene encodes CDR1 GTSNPN and CDR2 SVGIG (reference sequence). This CDR3 is 15 amino acids long. V was shortened by 8 bases and J by 4 bases, with 22 bases between the two germline ends. The CDR3 is CAGLIRGGPADTQYF. Written as DNA, the CDR3 is TGTGCCGGACTTATTAGGGGGGGGCCCGCAGATACGCAGTATTTT.

This clonotype was observed a handful of times. The CDR3 region has the DNA TGTGCCATCAGTGAGTCGAACCGCGAGCAGTACTTC. It specifies CAISESNREQYF. The chain combines TRBV10-3 with TRBJ2-7; D call uncertain. The CDR3 is made up of 12 amino acids. Germline CDR1 is ENHRY and CDR2 is SYGVKD. The V and J ends lost 0 bases and 6 bases respectively, with 6 bases between them.

This clonotype was seen at least ten times. This chain connects TRBV5-1 to TRBJ2-7, with TRBD2 matching over 7 bases. The CDR3 sequence is 16 residues long. The V gene end was trimmed by 2 bases and the J gene end by 2 bases; junction bases not matched to a gene: 10. In germline, CDR1 is SGHRS, CDR2 YFSETQ. The CDR3 sequence is CASSFGWGTTAYEQYF. The DNA of the CDR3 is TGCGCCAGCAGCTTCGGGTGGGGGACTACCGCCTACGAGCAGTACTTC.